These T cell receptor beta chains were read from a single sample in a study of vaccination and CD4 T cells after COVID-19. The antigens these receptors bind are not known. MiXCR, run by TCRdb on the PCR reads, gives a single entry per CDR3 protein. The repertoire holds 9,900 or so distinct CDR3 sequences, with roughly 73% as singletons. The sample consisted of CD4+ T cells from blood, cultured in vitro. Receptor source: a human donor who had recovered from COVID-19. Both conserved end residues are part of each CDR3. A D gene is named only where the DNA matches it firmly. A clone size is listed for some rows: how often the clone was seen (once, few, many), or a class if it is expanded.

abundance	d_gene	v_gene	j_gene	CDR3nt	CDR3aa
few	-	TRBV28	TRBJ1-2	TGTGCCAGCAGTTTAGGCAGGGTCTATGGCTACACCTTC	CASSLGRVYGYTF
-	-	TRBV15	TRBJ1-5	TGTGCCACCAGCAGAGATGCAGACCAGCCCCAGCATTTT	CATSRDADQPQHF
large	-	TRBV20-1	TRBJ1-1	TGCAGTGCTAGTGGACAGCTCTTAAACACTGAAGCTTTCTTT	CSASGQLLNTEAFF
-	-	TRBV18	TRBJ2-1	TGTGCCAGCTCACCCCCCCGGCCCATCGATGAGCAGTTCTTC	CASSPPRPIDEQFF
-	TRBD2	TRBV20-1	TRBJ2-2	TGCAGTGCTTCGCTAGCGGGAGGTCTTTCCGGGGAGCTGTTTTTT	CSASLAGGLSGELFF
-	-	TRBV25-1	TRBJ1-3	TGTGCCAGCAGTGGGGGACCAAACACCATATATTTT	CASSGGPNTIYF
few	TRBD1	TRBV2	TRBJ1-5	TGTGCCAGCAGTGAAGAGGGGGGACAGTACAATCAGCCCCAGCATTTT	CASSEEGGQYNQPQHF
-	-	TRBV7-2	TRBJ1-1	TGTGCCAGCAGCTTTTCAGGGGAGGCTTTCTTT	CASSFSGEAFF
-	-	TRBV24-1	TRBJ2-7	TGTGCCACCAGTGGAGGCAGGGCCTACGAGCAGTACTTC	CATSGGRAYEQYF
-	TRBD1	TRBV6-1	TRBJ1-5	TGTGCCAGCAGCGTTACAGGGGTGGCTACGCAGCCCCAGCATTTT	CASSVTGVATQPQHF
few	-	TRBV27	TRBJ1-6	TGTGCCAGCAGCACGTCTGGTAATTCACCCCTCCACTTT	CASSTSGNSPLHF
-	-	TRBV6-1	TRBJ1-5	TGTGCCAGCAGCCCCGACAGCCTAACTCAGCCCCAGCATTTT	CASSPDSLTQPQHF
-	-	TRBV27	TRBJ1-5	TGTGCCAGCAGGGCCACGCGGAGAAGCAATCAGCCCCAGCATTTT	CASRATRRSNQPQHF
-	-	TRBV25-1	TRBJ1-1	TGTGCCAGCATAAAGGGCTTGAACACTGAAGCTTTCTTT	CASIKGLNTEAFF
-	-	TRBV19	TRBJ1-5	TGTGCCAGTAGTCTTGTAGCTCCGCGGCAGCCCCAGCATTTT	CASSLVAPRQPQHF
few	-	TRBV28	TRBJ1-5	TGTGCCACTTTGCCGGGGGCGAGAGTCAATCAGCCCCAGCATTTT	CATLPGARVNQPQHF
few	-	TRBV20-1	TRBJ1-5	TGCAGTGCGGCCTCTAAAGGGCAGCCCCAGCATTTT	CSAASKGQPQHF
-	TRBD1	TRBV11-2	TRBJ1-2	TGTGCCAGCAGCTCCCCCGACAGGGTTGGCTACACCTTC	CASSSPDRVGYTF
-	-	TRBV28	TRBJ1-2	TGTGCCAGCAGTTTACGCCAGGCCCCTGCTACCTTC	CASSLRQAPATF
-	TRBD1	TRBV20-1	TRBJ1-1	TGCAGTGCTAGAGACCCACAGGGGTGGGGGACTGAAGCTTTCTTT	CSARDPQGWGTEAFF
-	-	TRBV11-2	TRBJ2-7	TGTGCCAGCAGCTTAGTTGGACACTACGAGCAGTACTTC	CASSLVGHYEQYF
-	-	TRBV2	TRBJ1-2	TGTGCCAGCAGTGGCTTCCGGGACATCGATGGCTACACCTTC	CASSGFRDIDGYTF
-	-	TRBV4-3	TRBJ1-1	TGCGCCAGCAGCCAAGGACGAATGAACACTGAAGCTTTCTTT	CASSQGRMNTEAFF
-	-	TRBV6-1	TRBJ1-2	TGTGCCAGCAGACCCTTAGGGGGTTATGGCTACACCTTC	CASRPLGGYGYTF
once	-	TRBV7-9	TRBJ1-6	TGTGCCAGCAGCTTAACCCCGGCCTGGGGGTCACCCCTCCACTTT	CASSLTPAWGSPLHF
-	-	TRBV2	TRBJ1-5	TGTGCCAGCAGTGAAGCGGGGTGGAGGGGCAATCAGCCCCAGCATTTT	CASSEAGWRGNQPQHF
-	TRBD2	TRBV30	TRBJ2-7	TGTGCCTGGAAGGCTAGCGGAGAGTACGAGCAGTACTTC	CAWKASGEYEQYF
-	TRBD2	TRBV27	TRBJ2-7	TGTGCCAGCAGTTTAGACGGGACTAGGGAGGGATACGAGCAGTACTTC	CASSLDGTREGYEQYF
-	-	TRBV20-1	TRBJ1-5	TGCAGTGCTCCTTTTCAAGGCAATCAGCCCCAGCATTTT	CSAPFQGNQPQHF
-	TRBD1	TRBV7-9	TRBJ1-2	TGTGCCAGCAGCGGGACAGGGGAGAGTGGCTACACCTTC	CASSGTGESGYTF
-	-	TRBV24-1	TRBJ2-3	TGTGCCACCAGTGAGGGAGGACAGGATACGCAGTATTTT	CATSEGGQDTQYF
-	TRBD1	TRBV15	TRBJ1-2	TGTGCCACCACCTTCGACAGGGCTGCTATTGCTGGCTACACCTTC	CATTFDRAAIAGYTF
-	-	TRBV20-1	TRBJ1-2	TGCAGTGCCTTCTTACATCCCCGGATGACCTTC	CSAFLHPRMTF
-	-	TRBV20-1	TRBJ1-5	TGCAGTGCTGGGGCGGTCACAGCATTGAACAATCAGCCCCAGCATTTT	CSAGAVTALNNQPQHF
-	-	TRBV6-5	TRBJ1-1	TGTGCCAGCAGTTACTCGACCGGCACTGAAGCTTTCTTT	CASSYSTGTEAFF
few	-	TRBV7-2	TRBJ1-1	TGTGCCAGCAGCTTAGGAGGGGCCCGCTTTGGTGCAGCTTTCTTT	CASSLGGARFGAAFF
medium-sized	TRBD2	TRBV20-1	TRBJ2-1	TGCAGTGCTAGAGACCCGACTAGCGGAAATGAGCAGTTCTTC	CSARDPTSGNEQFF
-	-	TRBV28	TRBJ2-7	TGTGCCAGCAGTTTACAGAGGGAGCAGTACTTC	CASSLQREQYF
-	-	TRBV27	TRBJ1-5	TGTGCCAGCAGGGGGGGTTACAACGAGGATCAGCCCCAGCATTTT	CASRGGYNEDQPQHF
-	TRBD1	TRBV6-2/TRBV6-3	TRBJ2-7	TGTGCCAGCAGTTATACAGTGGGGACAGAGGTCGAGCAGTACTTC	CASSYTVGTEVEQYF